This entry is about one TCR beta chain. What it recognizes is unknown. The data are from a study of PD-1 blockade in classical Hodgkin lymphoma. This CDR3 has 17 amino acids. The V and J ends lost 1 base and 6 bases respectively, with 21 bases between them. CDR1 is SGHTA, CDR2 FQGTGA, per germline. The time point denotes: cycle 4 day 1 (C4D1), after five to seven weeks of nivolumab. Patients all relapsed after autologous stem cell transplantation, and there was variation in brentuximab vedotin exposure. Using immunoSEQ multiplex PCR, the repertoire was profiled, and TCRdb retains in-frame clones only, with some absent. Of approximately 65,000 clones detected, less than 95% appear once; the ten largest clones hold 10%. Findings and caveats of the study: With CD4+ cells, TCR diversity rose significantly by C4D1, but not with CD8+ cells. Before treatment, TCR diversity in newly diagnosed patients was reportedly lower than in healthy donors. Repertoire differences lack defined causes, possibly disease activity or prior therapy.

The sample was peripheral blood mononuclear cells (PBMCs), taken before the fourth cycle of nivolumab. The chain employs TRBV7-3 and TRBJ2-5; D tentatively reads TRBD1 or TRBD2 (5 bases each). The source of this sequence is a human donor with classical Hodgkin lymphoma. CDR3 coding DNA: TGTGCCAGCAGCTTAATTCTTGATGGGACCCAAATGAAGACCCAGTACTTC. This codes for CASSLILDGTQMKTQYF.